This T cell receptor (beta chain) was sequenced during a study of T cells after yellow fever vaccination. Study context: Fractions containing few cells were prepared with SMART-Seq v4 Ultra Low Input.

The table lists this clonotype with many counts. Its antigen is as yet unknown. TCRdb used MiXCR to reprocess the 5' RACE reads, holding one entry per CDR3 protein. The sample shows 110,000 to 150,000 distinct CDR3 sequences, approximately 6.6% of them seen only once. Notes on the study in general: Weaker, the secondary response peaked sooner, at day 5 versus 15.

The V and J ends lost 0 bases and 1 base respectively, with 7 bases between them. The CDR3 spans 15 residues. Germline V gene sequence: CDR1 SGHRS, CDR2 YFSETQ. The clonotype was recovered from a man aged 30-40 years who received the YFV17D yellow fever vaccine. The sequences come from CD4+ T cells sorted from PBMCs, collected 10 days after the yellow fever booster vaccination. The chain joins TRBV5-1 to TRBJ2-2; tentatively, D is TRBD2 (5 bases). CDR3 coding DNA: TGCGCCAGCAGCTTGGCGACTAAGAACACCGGGGAGCTGTTTTTT. This codes for CASSLATKNTGELFF.